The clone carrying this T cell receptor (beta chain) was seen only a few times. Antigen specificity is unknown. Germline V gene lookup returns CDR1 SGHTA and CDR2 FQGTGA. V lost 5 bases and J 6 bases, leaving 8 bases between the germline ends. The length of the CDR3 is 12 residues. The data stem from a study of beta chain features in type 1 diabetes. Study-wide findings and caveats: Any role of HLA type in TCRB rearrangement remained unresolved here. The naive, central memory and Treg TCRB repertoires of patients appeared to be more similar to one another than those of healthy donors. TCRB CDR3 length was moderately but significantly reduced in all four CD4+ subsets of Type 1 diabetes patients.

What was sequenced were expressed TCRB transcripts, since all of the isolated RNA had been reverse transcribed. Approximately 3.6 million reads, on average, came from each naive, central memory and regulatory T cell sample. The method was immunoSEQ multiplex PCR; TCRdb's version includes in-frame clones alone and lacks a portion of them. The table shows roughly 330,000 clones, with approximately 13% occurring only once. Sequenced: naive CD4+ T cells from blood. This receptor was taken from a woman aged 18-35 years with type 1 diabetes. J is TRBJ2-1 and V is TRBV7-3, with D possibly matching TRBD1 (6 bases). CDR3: CASSRTANEQFF. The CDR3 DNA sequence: TGTGCCAGCAGCCGGACAGCCAATGAGCAGTTCTTC. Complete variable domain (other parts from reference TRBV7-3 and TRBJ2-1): GAGVSQTPSNKVTEKGKYVELRCDPISGHTALYWYRQSLGQGPEFLIYFQGTGAADDSGLPNDRFFAVRPEGSVSTLKIQRTERGDSAVYLCASSRTANEQFFGPGTRLTVL.